One sample yielded the 4 T cell receptor beta chains listed below, sequenced in a study of vaccination and CD4 T cells after COVID-19. These receptors have no identified antigens. Treatment meaning: roughly 10-day PBMC culture with coronavirus spike peptide pools or control peptides (ViraFEST assay). The unexposed donor gave CD4+ T cells before the COVID-19 pandemic (2011-2018). At the Johns Hopkins FTIC core, DNA taken from cultured CD4+ T cells was sequenced by way of the Oncomine TCR Beta short-read assay. TCRdb passed the PCR reads through MiXCR, listing each CDR3 protein once. The sample carries roughly 7,000 distinct CDR3 sequences, around 46% recorded once. The sample taken for sequencing was CD4+ T cells from blood, cultured in vitro. These receptors were collected from a human donor in good health.

This sequence joins TRBV6-5 and TRBJ1-2, with D uncertain. Germline V lookup: CDR1 MNHEY, CDR2 SVGAGI. The CDR3 contains 16 residues. The ends were cut back, 5 bases at V and 8 bases at J, with 24 bases in the middle. This CDR3 reads CASSPSRAQPAGGYTF. The CDR3, as DNA: TGTGCCAGCAGTCCCTCGAGGGCCCAGCCGGCGGGAGGCTACACCTTC.

The CDR3 sequence is CASSEEDGEGHNEQFF. The CDR3 DNA follows: TGTGCCAGCAGTGAAGAGGACGGGGAGGGTCACAATGAGCAGTTCTTC. The chain recombines TRBV6-1 with TRBJ2-1, with 7 bases lining up with TRBD2. CDR3 size: 16 residues. Germline CDR1 is MNHNS and CDR2 is SASEGT. Trimming at V came to 1 base and at J to 5 bases, leaving 8 bases not matched to a gene.

The V call is TRBV30, the J call TRBJ2-7, with 10 bases that match TRBD2. Trimming took 2 bases from V and 5 from J; bases not matched to a gene: 6. This CDR3 contains 14 residues. CDR1 GTSNPN and CDR2 SVGIG come from the germline V gene (reference sequence). The CDR3 loop reads CAWSPGGTSDEQYF. The CDR3, as DNA: TGTGCCTGGAGTCCTGGGGGGACTAGCGACGAGCAGTACTTC.

The rearrangement uses TRBV20-1 and TRBJ1-2; TRBD1 agrees at 9 bases. The CDR3 loop spans 15 amino acids. In germline, CDR1 is DFQATT, CDR2 SNEGSKA (reference sequence). V shed 6 bases and J 8 bases; nucleotides not matched to a gene: 16. In DNA, the CDR3 is TGCAGTGCCCCTCTTAACAGGGGGCGAGGAGAAGGCTACACCTTC. It translates to CSAPLNRGRGEGYTF.